This is a list of T cell receptor beta chains from one sample in a study of cytomegalovirus exposure and HLA in healthy donors. Sequenced by immunoSEQ multiplex PCR; TCRdb stores in-frame clones only, minus some. The sample consists of more than 80,000 clones, 60% to 85% of them appearing once. Sequenced input: PBMCs. The receptors here all came from a male donor in good health and CMV-seropositive. Each CDR3 is given with its conserved first and last residue. A D gene is named only where the DNA matches it firmly. Size is stated for part of the rows, as once, few or many counts, or as a class when the clone is expanded.

abundance: -; v_gene: TRBV28; d_gene: -; j_gene: TRBJ1-5; CDR3nt: TGTGCCAGCAGTGAACAGATTAGCAATCAGCCCCAGCATTTT; CDR3aa: CASSEQISNQPQHF
abundance: -; v_gene: TRBV7-3; d_gene: TRBD2; j_gene: TRBJ2-7; CDR3nt: TGTGCCAGCCCTGGGCTAACCCCGAAGCGGGATGACACCTACGAGCAGTACTTC; CDR3aa: CASPGLTPKRDDTYEQYF
abundance: -; v_gene: TRBV25-1; d_gene: -; j_gene: TRBJ2-7; CDR3nt: TGTGCCAGCAGTGAAGGCACACCGGGGTACGAGCAGTACTTC; CDR3aa: CASSEGTPGYEQYF
abundance: once; v_gene: TRBV7-9; d_gene: -; j_gene: TRBJ1-5; CDR3nt: TGTGCCAGCAGCTCTGCGGACAGGCCCCAGCATTTT; CDR3aa: CASSSADRPQHF
abundance: -; v_gene: TRBV28; d_gene: -; j_gene: TRBJ1-1; CDR3nt: TGTGCCAGCCTATCCCTAGGGGAGAACACTGAAGCTTTCTTT; CDR3aa: CASLSLGENTEAFF
abundance: few; v_gene: TRBV30; d_gene: TRBD1; j_gene: TRBJ1-2; CDR3nt: TGTGCCTGGAGCCAACCCGGACAGGGGAATGGCTACACCTTC; CDR3aa: CAWSQPGQGNGYTF
abundance: -; v_gene: TRBV27; d_gene: TRBD1; j_gene: TRBJ2-7; CDR3nt: TGTGCCAGCAGGGGGAGACAGGGGGCGAGGTCCTACGAGCAGTACTTC; CDR3aa: CASRGRQGARSYEQYF
abundance: -; v_gene: TRBV6-1; d_gene: -; j_gene: TRBJ2-7; CDR3nt: TGTGCCAGCAGTGTAAGGGGGGGGTACGAGCAGTACTTC; CDR3aa: CASSVRGGYEQYF
abundance: -; v_gene: TRBV5-6; d_gene: -; j_gene: TRBJ1-4; CDR3nt: TGTGCCAGCAGCTTGGGTTCCTTGAGGGCTACTAATGAAAAACTGTTTTTT; CDR3aa: CASSLGSLRATNEKLFF
abundance: -; v_gene: TRBV25-1; d_gene: -; j_gene: TRBJ2-2; CDR3nt: TGTGCCAGCAGTAGGCTACAGGGAACCGGCACCGGGGAGCTGTTTTTT; CDR3aa: CASSRLQGTGTGELFF
abundance: once; v_gene: TRBV29-1; d_gene: -; j_gene: TRBJ2-7; CDR3nt: TGCAGCGTTGGCGACTATTACAGGGAGGGTTACGAGCAGTACTTC; CDR3aa: CSVGDYYREGYEQYF
abundance: -; v_gene: TRBV6-6; d_gene: TRBD1; j_gene: TRBJ1-1; CDR3nt: TGTGCCAGCAGTTCACGACAGGGTCTGAACACTGAAGCTTTCTTT; CDR3aa: CASSSRQGLNTEAFF
abundance: -; v_gene: TRBV19; d_gene: TRBD1; j_gene: TRBJ1-2; CDR3nt: TGTGCCAGTAGTACCCGGGACAGGCCTGGAGGCTACACCTTC; CDR3aa: CASSTRDRPGGYTF
abundance: once; v_gene: TRBV5-6; d_gene: -; j_gene: TRBJ2-2; CDR3nt: TGTGCCAGCAGCTTGACGGCCGGGGAGCTGTTTTTT; CDR3aa: CASSLTAGELFF
abundance: -; v_gene: TRBV7-9; d_gene: -; j_gene: TRBJ2-1; CDR3nt: TGTGCCATCGGTCCCTCCTACAATGAGCAGTTCTTC; CDR3aa: CAIGPSYNEQFF
abundance: -; v_gene: TRBV28; d_gene: -; j_gene: TRBJ1-5; CDR3nt: TGTGCCAGCAGAACCCGCGCCATTCAGCCCCAGCATTTT; CDR3aa: CASRTRAIQPQHF
abundance: -; v_gene: TRBV25-1; d_gene: -; j_gene: TRBJ1-1; CDR3nt: TGTGCCAGCAGTGAATGGCGGACAGTCGAAGCTTTCTTT; CDR3aa: CASSEWRTVEAFF
abundance: -; v_gene: TRBV18; d_gene: -; j_gene: TRBJ1-1; CDR3nt: TGTGCCAGCTCACAGGCAGGCCCCACTGAAGCTTTCTTT; CDR3aa: CASSQAGPTEAFF
abundance: -; v_gene: TRBV5-1; d_gene: TRBD2; j_gene: TRBJ2-7; CDR3nt: TGCGCCAGCAGCTTGGTCGGCGGGGGGGTGTACGAGCAGTACTTC; CDR3aa: CASSLVGGGVYEQYF
abundance: -; v_gene: TRBV5-6; d_gene: -; j_gene: TRBJ1-2; CDR3nt: TGTGCCAGCAGCTTGGCCACCCGCGAGGGCTACACCTTC; CDR3aa: CASSLATREGYTF
abundance: -; v_gene: TRBV18; d_gene: TRBD1; j_gene: TRBJ2-5; CDR3nt: TGTGCCAGCTCGCTCGGGACAGGGTCGATTCAGACCCAGTACTTC; CDR3aa: CASSLGTGSIQTQYF
abundance: -; v_gene: TRBV7-2; d_gene: -; j_gene: TRBJ2-2; CDR3nt: TGTGCCAGCACTCTATTGTCCACCGGGGAGCTGTTTTTT; CDR3aa: CASTLLSTGELFF
abundance: -; v_gene: TRBV28; d_gene: TRBD1; j_gene: TRBJ1-4; CDR3nt: TGTGCCAGCAGTCAAACGGACAGGGGGGGAACTAATGAAAAACTGTTTTTT; CDR3aa: CASSQTDRGGTNEKLFF
abundance: -; v_gene: TRBV30; d_gene: -; j_gene: TRBJ1-3; CDR3nt: TGTGCCTGGACACTCGAGGGGACAACTGGAAACACCATATATTTT; CDR3aa: CAWTLEGTTGNTIYF
abundance: -; v_gene: TRBV5-6; d_gene: TRBD1; j_gene: TRBJ1-1; CDR3nt: TGTGCCAGCAAAGGGACAGGGGCGATGAACACTGAAGCTTTCTTT; CDR3aa: CASKGTGAMNTEAFF
abundance: -; v_gene: TRBV18; d_gene: TRBD1; j_gene: TRBJ1-1; CDR3nt: TGTGCCAGCTCAGTACAGGGGGCCTTTAGGGCTGAAGCTTTCTTT; CDR3aa: CASSVQGAFRAEAFF
abundance: once; v_gene: TRBV19; d_gene: TRBD1; j_gene: TRBJ1-4; CDR3nt: TGTGCCAGTAGGGACAGGATGGCAACTAATGAAAAACTGTTTTTT; CDR3aa: CASRDRMATNEKLFF
abundance: many; v_gene: TRBV19; d_gene: -; j_gene: TRBJ1-1; CDR3nt: TGTGCCAGTATTCGTATGGGGGGGGGCACTGAAGCTTTCTTT; CDR3aa: CASIRMGGGTEAFF
abundance: -; v_gene: TRBV6-5; d_gene: -; j_gene: TRBJ1-1; CDR3nt: TGTGCCAGCCGGATCAATAGGGGTGAGAACACTGAAGCTTTCTTT; CDR3aa: CASRINRGENTEAFF
abundance: -; v_gene: TRBV7-9; d_gene: TRBD1; j_gene: TRBJ1-4; CDR3nt: TGTGCCAGCAGCTTAGGGATCGTAACAGGGGGTGATGAAAAACTGTTTTTT; CDR3aa: CASSLGIVTGGDEKLFF
abundance: -; v_gene: TRBV19; d_gene: -; j_gene: TRBJ1-5; CDR3nt: TGTGCCAGTAGTAACATTGTGGGCAATCAGCCCCAGCATTTT; CDR3aa: CASSNIVGNQPQHF
abundance: -; v_gene: TRBV6-1; d_gene: -; j_gene: TRBJ1-6; CDR3nt: TGTGCCAGCAGTGACCTCACCCGGAGAAACTATAATTCACCCCTCCACTTT; CDR3aa: CASSDLTRRNYNSPLHF
abundance: -; v_gene: TRBV4-2; d_gene: TRBD2; j_gene: TRBJ2-7; CDR3nt: TGTGCCAGCAGCCAAGCCGGGGGGAGCGGGAGTCACGAGCAGTACTTC; CDR3aa: CASSQAGGSGSHEQYF